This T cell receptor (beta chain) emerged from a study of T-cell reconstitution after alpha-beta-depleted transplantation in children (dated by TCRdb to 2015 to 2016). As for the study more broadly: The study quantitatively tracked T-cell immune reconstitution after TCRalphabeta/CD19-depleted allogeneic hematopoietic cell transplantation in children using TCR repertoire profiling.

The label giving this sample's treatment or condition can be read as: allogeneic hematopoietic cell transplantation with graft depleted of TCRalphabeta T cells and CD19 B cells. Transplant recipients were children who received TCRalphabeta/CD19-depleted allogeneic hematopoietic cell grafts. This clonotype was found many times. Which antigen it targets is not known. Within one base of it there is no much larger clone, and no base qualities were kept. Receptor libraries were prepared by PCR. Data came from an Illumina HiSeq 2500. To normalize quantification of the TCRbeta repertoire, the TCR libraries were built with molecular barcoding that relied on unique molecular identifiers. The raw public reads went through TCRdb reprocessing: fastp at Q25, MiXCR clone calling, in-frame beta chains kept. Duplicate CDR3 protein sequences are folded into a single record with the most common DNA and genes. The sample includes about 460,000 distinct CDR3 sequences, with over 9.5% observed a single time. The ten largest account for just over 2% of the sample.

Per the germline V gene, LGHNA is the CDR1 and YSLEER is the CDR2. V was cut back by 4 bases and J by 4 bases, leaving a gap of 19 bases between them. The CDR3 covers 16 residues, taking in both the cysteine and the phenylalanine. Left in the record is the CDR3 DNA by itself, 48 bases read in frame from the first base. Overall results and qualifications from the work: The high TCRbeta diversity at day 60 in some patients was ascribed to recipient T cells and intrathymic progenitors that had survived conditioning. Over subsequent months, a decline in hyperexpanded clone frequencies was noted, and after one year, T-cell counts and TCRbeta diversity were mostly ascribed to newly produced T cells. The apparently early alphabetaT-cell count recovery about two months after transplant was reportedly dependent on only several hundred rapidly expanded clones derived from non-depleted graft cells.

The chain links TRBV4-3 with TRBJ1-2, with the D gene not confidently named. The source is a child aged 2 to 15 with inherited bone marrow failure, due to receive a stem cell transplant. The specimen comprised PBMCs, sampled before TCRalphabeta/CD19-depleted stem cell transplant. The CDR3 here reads CASSRSPGHIAYGYTF. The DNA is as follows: TGCGCCAGCAGCCGCTCCCCCGGGCATATTGCCTATGGCTACACCTTC.